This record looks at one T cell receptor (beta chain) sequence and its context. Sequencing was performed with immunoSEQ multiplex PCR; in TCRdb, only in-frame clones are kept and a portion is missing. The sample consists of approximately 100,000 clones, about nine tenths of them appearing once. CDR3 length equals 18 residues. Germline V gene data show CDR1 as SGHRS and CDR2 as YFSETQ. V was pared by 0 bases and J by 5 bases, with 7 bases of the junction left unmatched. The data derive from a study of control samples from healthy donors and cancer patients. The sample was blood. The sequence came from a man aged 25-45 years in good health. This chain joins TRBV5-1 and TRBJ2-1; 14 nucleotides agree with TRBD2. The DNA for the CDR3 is TGCGCCAGCAGCTTGGGACGGACTAGCGGGGGGAATAACAATGAGCAGTTCTTC. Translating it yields CASSLGRTSGGNNNEQFF.